This T cell receptor beta chain was observed in a study of blood T cells in healthy people across ages. Extraction of total RNA produced a minimum of 5 micrograms from each sample. The second PCR ran roughly 7 to 12 cycles with a sample-barcoded 5' primer and J-beta primers. In TCRdb, the 5' RACE reads were re-called with MiXCR into one record per CDR3 protein. The sample lists around 800,000 distinct CDR3 sequences, around 68% occurring once. V was trimmed by 8 bases and J by 5 bases, leaving 12 bases between them. Germline CDR1 reads SNHLY; CDR2 reads FYNNEI. The CDR3 extends over 12 amino acids. The clonotype originates from a man younger than 45 in good health. The chain joins TRBV2 to TRBJ2-5; no clear D. Sequenced input: blood. For the CDR3, the DNA is TGTGCCAGCGGACGGCCGGAGGAGACCCAGTACTTC. Amino acids: CASGRPEETQYF. Looking up the rest from reference TRBV2 and TRBJ2-5 gives the full variable domain: EPEVTQTPSHQVTQMGQEVILRCVPISNHLYFYWYRQILGQKVEFLVSFYNNEISEKSEIFDDQFSVERPDGSNFTLKIRSTKLEDSAMYFCASGRPEETQYFGPGTRLLVL.